Each of the 32 T cell receptor beta chains below was sequenced from the same sample in a study of identical twins. TCRdb reprocessed the 5' RACE reads via MiXCR and lists one record per CDR3 protein. Among about 890,000 distinct CDR3 sequences listed, approximately 13% were seen once. These data are also associated with another study on yellow fever vaccine responses in identical twins.

The sequenced sample consisted of PBMCs. These receptors all come from a woman aged 18-29 years in good health.

This chain joins TRBV9 and TRBJ2-5; D is uncertain. CDR1 SGDLS and CDR2 YYNGEE come from the germline V gene. The CDR3 length is 14 residues. Deletions cut 0 bases from V and 3 bases from J, with 9 bases between. The CDR3 DNA follows: TGTGCCAGCAGCGTAGTATCTCAGAAAGAGACCCAGTACTTC. It translates to CASSVVSQKETQYF.

This clonotype was recorded many times. V and J are TRBV10-3 and TRBJ2-7, with D possibly being TRBD1 (5 bases). The CDR3 is made up of 13 amino acids. Deletions cut 0 bases from V and 7 bases from J, with 10 bases between. The germline CDR1 and CDR2 sequences are ENHRY and SYGVKD. CDR3 coding DNA: TGTGCCATCAGTGAGTCGACAGTCCGGGAGCAGTACGTC. It is translated as CAISESTVREQYV.

The table lists this clonotype with a few counts. The chain combines TRBV10-3 with TRBJ2-2, with 10 positions matching TRBD2. The junction had 12 bases not matched to a gene; V was cut back by 10 bases and J by 4 bases. This CDR3 is built from 16 residues. Germline V gene data show CDR1 as ENHRY and CDR2 as SYGVKD. CDR3 amino acids: CATTSTLAGSTGELFF. The CDR3 nucleotides are TGTGCCACCACCTCGACACTAGCGGGGAGCACCGGGGAGCTGTTTTTT.

V usage is TRBV4-1 and J usage is TRBJ2-7, with 10 nucleotides matching TRBD1. J lost 3 bases, V lost 5 bases, and 7 bases had no gene match. CDR1 is MGHRA and CDR2 is YSYEKL in the germline V gene. The CDR3 extends over 15 amino acids. CDR3 DNA sequence: TGCGCCAGCAGCTACGACAGGGGGCTATTCTACGAGCAGTACGTC. Protein sequence: CASSYDRGLFYEQYV.

The rearrangement uses TRBV20-1 and TRBJ2-1; D is possibly TRBD2 (5 bases). V was clipped by 5 bases and J by 9 bases, with 17 bases between them. The CDR3 runs 13 residues. Germline V CDR1 and CDR2: DFQATT, SNEGSKA (reference sequence). CDR3 bases: TGCAGTGCTGGACGGACTTGGGCGTCTGAGCAGTTCTTC. Protein product: CSAGRTWASEQFF.

The table lists this clonotype with a few counts. The rearrangement uses TRBV20-1 and TRBJ2-4; 7 bases are shared with TRBD1. The CDR3 runs to 17 residues. Germline assignment: CDR1 DFQATT and CDR2 SNEGSKA (reference sequence). Trimming removed 0 bases from V and 7 bases from J; junction bases left unmatched: 15. CDR3 sequence (DNA): TGCAGTGCTAGAGATACGGTGGGAACAGGGGTAGTGAACATTCAGTACTTC. Protein sequence: CSARDTVGTGVVNIQYF.

This clonotype was observed at least ten times. The chain has TRBV29-1 and TRBJ2-5; tentatively, D is TRBD2 (6 bases). The CDR3 sequence is 12 residues long. The germline CDR1 and CDR2 sequences are SQVTM and ANQGSEA. V shed 5 bases and J shed 5 bases, with 12 bases lying between them. The CDR3 reads CSVQRERETQYF. CDR3 nucleotides: TGCAGCGTTCAACGGGAGAGGGAGACCCAGTACTTC.

This clonotype was seen repeatedly, ten times or more. The rearrangement uses TRBV5-1 and TRBJ2-3; D unclear. The CDR3 is made up of 13 amino acids. CDR1 SGHRS and CDR2 YFSETQ come from the germline V gene. The germline V and J ends were trimmed by 4 bases and 6 bases, with 12 bases remaining between them. Written as DNA, the CDR3 is TGCGCCAGCAGCAACGAACCGTGGGATACGCAGTATTTT. Encoded protein: CASSNEPWDTQYF.

V and J are TRBV10-2 and TRBJ1-1; TRBD1 agrees at 7 bases. The CDR3 is made up of 16 amino acids. Per the germline V gene, CDR1 is WSHSY and CDR2 is SAAADI. After removal of 3 bases from V and 0 bases from J, the junction contained 7 bases not matched to a gene. CDR3 nucleotides: TGCGCCAGCAGTGACTCGGGACAGCTCATGAACACTGAAGCTTTCTTT. Its translation is CASSDSGQLMNTEAFF.

This clonotype was counted many times. The chain employs TRBV20-1 and TRBJ1-2, with D possibly matching TRBD1 (6 bases). Trimming left V 2 bases short and J 4 bases short, with 14 bases between. The CDR3 spans 14 residues. Germline CDR1 and CDR2: DFQATT and SNEGSKA (reference sequence). The CDR3 loop reads CSARRQEEIYGYTF. The CDR3 region has the DNA TGCAGTGCTAGAAGACAGGAAGAGATCTATGGCTACACCTTC.

This chain joins TRBV4-1 and TRBJ2-7; D is unclear. The V end lost 1 base, the J end lost 0 bases, and 16 bases lay between the germline ends. The germline V gene has CDR1 MGHRA and CDR2 YSYEKL. The CDR3 spans 17 residues. The CDR3 DNA follows: TGCGCCAGCAGCCAAGGCAAGGGTTGCGATGACTCCTACGAGCAGTACGTC. It is translated as CASSQGKGCDDSYEQYV.

The chain has TRBV6-1 and TRBJ2-1; 11 nucleotides align to TRBD1. Germline values: CDR1 MNHNS, CDR2 SASEGT. CDR3 length: 15 residues. V lost 7 bases to trimming and J lost 2 bases; unmatched junction nucleotides: 4. CDR3 protein: CASKMGQGAYNEQFF. In DNA form, the CDR3 reads TGTGCCAGCAAGATGGGACAGGGGGCCTACAATGAGCAGTTCTTC.

The rearrangement joins TRBV12-5 to TRBJ2-1; 8 positions agree with TRBD2. Germline V gives CDR1 LGHNT, CDR2 FRNRAP. The CDR3 consists of 14 residues. V was pared by 5 bases and J by 4 bases, with 4 bases of the junction left unmatched. In DNA form, the CDR3 reads TGTGCTAGTGGTCTGGGACTAGATTACAATGAGCAGTTCTTC. Translation: CASGLGLDYNEQFF.

The chain is built from TRBV20-1 and TRBJ2-2, with 12 bases identical to TRBD2. Germline-derived CDR1 and CDR2 are DFQATT and SNEGSKA (reference sequence). V shed 1 base, J shed 8 bases, and the junction held 5 bases outside the gene matches. The CDR3 spans 15 residues. The CDR3 DNA reads as TGCAGTGCTAGAGGTCCTAGCGGGAGGGGTGGGGAGCTGTTTTTT. The encoded protein is CSARGPSGRGGELFF.

The V gene is TRBV29-1, the J gene TRBJ2-3, with TRBD2 matching over 11 bases. Germline loops: CDR1 SQVTM, CDR2 ANQGSEA. CDR3 length: 18 residues. Unmatched junction bases numbered 14, after V lost 4 bases and J lost 2 bases. CDR3 residues: CSVGEWRTSGSTTDTQYF. CDR3 nucleotides: TGCAGCGTTGGAGAATGGCGTACTAGCGGGAGTACCACAGATACGCAGTATTTT.

This clonotype occurred a few times. CDR3 nucleotides: TGCGCCAGCAGCCCTCTTAGGGGCAGGACGAACACCGGGGAGCTGTTTTTT. Amino acid sequence: CASSPLRGRTNTGELFF. The chain is built from TRBV4-1 and TRBJ2-2; possible D gene TRBD1, 5 bases. In germline, CDR1 is MGHRA, CDR2 YSYEKL. The CDR3 totals 17 residues. Trimming removed 4 bases at V and 0 bases at J, with 15 bases between.

This clonotype was seen at least ten times. J is TRBJ1-4 and V is TRBV12-3 or TRBV12-4; D is possibly TRBD1 (5 bases). CDR3 length equals 14 residues. The germline V and J ends were trimmed by 5 bases and 3 bases, with 10 bases remaining between them. The CDR3 protein is CASSHPGANEKLFF. In DNA, the CDR3 is TGTGCCAGCAGTCACCCGGGGGCTAATGAAAAACTGTTTTTT.

This clonotype occurred many times. This chain links TRBV7-2 with TRBJ2-5; no definite D call. In germline, CDR1 is SGHTA, CDR2 FQGNSA. The CDR3 covers 14 residues. Trimming stripped 2 bases from V and 4 bases from J, with 11 bases between. This CDR3 reads CASSLMSLGETQYF. CDR3 DNA: TGTGCCAGCAGCTTAATGAGCCTAGGAGAGACCCAGTACTTC.

The chain is built from TRBV10-3 and TRBJ2-7; TRBD2 matches 7 bases. CDR1 is ENHRY and CDR2 is SYGVKD in the germline V gene. The CDR3 contains 13 residues. V was clipped by 6 bases and J by 2 bases; unmatched bases: 4. CDR3 DNA sequence: TGTGCCATCAGAGCCGGGACTACCTACGAGCAGTACTTC. Its protein product is CAIRAGTTYEQYF.

Ten or more counts support this clonotype. The chain carries TRBV5-1 and TRBJ1-1; D gene unclear. This CDR3 comprises 12 residues. Germline V gives CDR1 SGHRS, CDR2 YFSETQ. V was pared by 2 bases and J by 3 bases, with 5 bases between. This CDR3 reads CASSFTDTEAFF. CDR3 coding DNA: TGCGCCAGCAGCTTTACGGACACTGAAGCTTTCTTT.

This clonotype was seen a few times. The chain has TRBV5-1 and TRBJ2-2; D is undetermined. The germline V and J ends were trimmed by 2 bases and 6 bases, with 11 bases remaining between them. Germline lookup yields CDR1 SGHRS and CDR2 YFSETQ. This CDR3 is built from 14 residues. CDR3 region: CASSFQTSSGELFF. The CDR3 DNA is TGCGCCAGCAGCTTTCAAACTTCCTCCGGGGAGCTGTTTTTT.

The table lists this clonotype with many counts. The chain joins TRBV12-3 or TRBV12-4 to TRBJ2-2; no definite D call. The V and J ends lost 4 bases and 4 bases respectively, with 10 bases between them. CDR3 length equals 14 residues. Here the CDR3 reads CASSWDRITGELFF. The CDR3, as DNA: TGTGCCAGCAGTTGGGATCGCATCACCGGGGAGCTGTTTTTT.

This clonotype was detected only a few times. The genes are TRBV5-1 and TRBJ1-2; 11 nucleotides match TRBD1. Germline CDR1 is SGHRS and CDR2 is YFSETQ. Germline trimming cut 3 bases from V and 0 bases from J; bases unmatched to any gene: 4. The CDR3 has 16 amino acids. In DNA, the CDR3 is TGCGCCAGCAGCTCCTTGGACAGGGGGCCTAACTATGGCTACACCTTC. This encodes CASSSLDRGPNYGYTF.

This chain uses TRBV12-3 or TRBV12-4 with TRBJ2-7; 13 positions agree with TRBD2. V lost 6 bases to trimming and J lost 5 bases; unmatched junction nucleotides: 13. This CDR3 has 17 residues. CDR3 nucleotide sequence: TGTGCCAGCAGCTGGACTAGCGGGAGAGGGGGGCCAAACGAGCAGTACTTC. Amino acids: CASSWTSGRGGPNEQYF.

The rearrangement uses TRBV20-1 and TRBJ1-2; 9 bases line up with TRBD1. This CDR3 has 14 residues. The ends lost 2 bases at V and 6 bases at J; junction bases unmatched: 7. Germline V gives CDR1 DFQATT, CDR2 SNEGSKA (reference sequence). This CDR3 reads CSARSDRGYDGYTF. The CDR3 DNA reads TGCAGTGCTAGATCGGACAGGGGTTACGATGGCTACACCTTC.

The V and J genes are TRBV10-2 and TRBJ2-2; TRBD2 agrees at 9 bases. CDR1 WSHSY and CDR2 SAAADI come from the germline V gene. Losses at the gene ends were 7 bases for V and 3 bases for J; bases not matched to a gene: 3. The CDR3 loop spans 14 amino acids. CDR3 nucleotides: TGCGCCAGCATGCGGGGGGGCGACACCGGGGAGCTGTTTTTT. Translating it yields CASMRGGDTGELFF.

This clonotype came up many times. The J gene is TRBJ2-1, the V gene TRBV29-1; 8 nucleotides agree with TRBD2. CDR3 length: 14 amino acids. Unmatched junction bases numbered 5, after V lost 4 bases and J lost 3 bases. CDR1 SQVTM and CDR2 ANQGSEA come from the germline V gene. The CDR3 loop reads CSVVGTRIYNEQFF. The CDR3 DNA is TGCAGCGTTGTAGGGACTAGAATCTACAATGAGCAGTTCTTC.

The chain recombines TRBV28 with TRBJ2-1; the D gene is possibly TRBD1 (6 bases). V lost 6 bases and J 7 bases, leaving 19 bases between the germline ends. The germline V gene encodes CDR1 MDHEN and CDR2 SYDVKM. The CDR3 consists of 15 residues. This CDR3 is CASSTGSMRGNEQFF. In DNA form, the CDR3 reads TGTGCCAGCAGCACAGGGTCCATGAGGGGTAATGAGCAGTTCTTC. The complete variable domain, with remaining parts taken from reference TRBV28 and TRBJ2-1, reads DVKVTQSSRYLVKRTGEKVFLECVQDMDHENMFWYRQDPGLGLRLIYFSYDVKMKEKGDIPEGYSVSREKKERFSLILESASTNQTSMYLCASSTGSMRGNEQFFGPGTRLTVL.

The chain combines TRBV7-9 with TRBJ2-7; the match to TRBD1 covers 7 bases. The germline V gene encodes CDR1 SEHNR and CDR2 FQNEAQ (reference sequence). Trimming cost V 7 bases and J 0 bases; bases outside gene matches: 6. The CDR3 is 14 amino acids. The CDR3 sequence: CASNPTGPSYEQYF. CDR3 bases: TGTGCCAGCAATCCGACAGGGCCCTCCTACGAGCAGTACTTC.

This sequence joins TRBV20-1 and TRBJ2-1, with 7 nucleotides matching TRBD1. The CDR3 contains 13 residues. The germline V gene has CDR1 DFQATT and CDR2 SNEGSKA (reference sequence). V lost 6 bases, J lost 5 bases, and 7 bases stayed unmatched. The CDR3 coding sequence is TGCAGTGCCTGGACAGGCTATAACAATGAGCAGTTCTTC. This gives the protein CSAWTGYNNEQFF.

This chain joins TRBV6-4 and TRBJ2-7; no reliable D call. The CDR3 loop spans 15 amino acids. Trimming left V 0 bases short and J 3 bases short, with 12 bases between. Germline lookup yields CDR1 MRHNA and CDR2 SNTAGT. The chain's CDR3 is CASSDSPTPIYEQYF. The CDR3 DNA follows: TGTGCCAGCAGTGACTCGCCGACTCCAATCTACGAGCAGTACTTC.

This clonotype was seen more than once but under ten times. The chain uses TRBV5-1 and TRBJ2-7; tentative D call: TRBD1 (6 bases). The V end was cut by 3 bases, the J end by 7 bases, with 20 bases between. In germline, CDR1 is SGHRS, CDR2 YFSETQ. The CDR3 loop spans 15 amino acids. CDR3 in amino acids: CASSSPGTRAEEQYF. Written as DNA, the CDR3 is TGCGCCAGCAGCTCCCCCGGGACAAGGGCTGAGGAGCAGTACTTC.